A single sample is the source of the 3 T cell receptor beta chains below, sequenced in a study of long-term antiretroviral therapy in people with HIV. The libraries were made with immunoSEQ v3.0 at survey level. TCRdb keeps only in-frame clones here, not all; method: immunoSEQ multiplex PCR. The data show 25,000 to 35,000 clones, around 84% seen once. The sample in question was unsorted PBMCs, obtained 0.8 years after starting antiretroviral therapy. The receptors originated from a woman aged 30 to 39 with HIV.

The gene calls are TRBV2 and TRBJ1-2; 7 nucleotides agree with TRBD1. V was pared by 6 bases and J by 7 bases, with 8 bases of the junction left unmatched. This CDR3 is built from 13 residues. Germline V gives CDR1 SNHLY, CDR2 FYNNEI. The CDR3 DNA reads TGTGCCAGCAGGGCCGGACAGGACGGTGGCTACACCTTC. As protein: CASRAGQDGGYTF. The entire variable domain, with the rest obtained from reference TRBV2 and TRBJ1-2, is as follows: EPEVTQTPSHQVTQMGQEVILRCVPISNHLYFYWYRQILGQKVEFLVSFYNNEISEKSEIFDDQFSVERPDGSNFTLKIRSTKLEDSAMYFCASRAGQDGGYTFGSGTRLTVV.

The J gene is TRBJ1-1, the V gene TRBV12-2. TRBV12-2 is flagged as a pseudogene. This CDR3 is built from 14 residues. The CDR3 spells CASRLCPLRTEAFF. CDR3 nucleotides: TGTGCAAGTCGCTTATGTCCATTGCGGACTGAAGCTTTCTTT.

The V and J genes are TRBV15 and TRBJ2-4; TRBD1 might be the D (5 bases). V was cut by 2 bases and J by 1 base, with 12 bases left in between. This CDR3 spans 16 amino acids. Germline-derived CDR1 and CDR2 are LNHNV and YYDKDF (reference sequence). CDR3 sequence: CATSRPRTLAKNIQYF. DNA of the CDR3: TGTGCCACCAGCAGACCCCGGACATTGGCCAAAAACATTCAGTACTTC.